Presented here are 29 T cell receptor beta chains from one specimen sequenced in a study of blood T cell repertoires in COVID-19. Clones were read by immunoSEQ multiplex PCR, and TCRdb kept only the in-frame ones, dropping some. The sample shows some 270,000 clones, about 89% of them seen only once. Sequenced sample: PBMCs or T cells enriched from blood (not recorded which). The receptors originated from a woman aged 35 to 49 who had recovered from COVID-19.

The chain carries TRBV11-3 and TRBJ2-5, with TRBD2 identical over 9 bases. The germline V gene has CDR1 SGHNT and CDR2 YENEEA. Losses at the gene ends were 8 bases for V and 4 bases for J; bases not matched to a gene: 11. The CDR3 covers 15 residues. CDR3 sequence: CASSPGASGTETQYF. In DNA form, the CDR3 reads TGTGCCAGCTCCCCCGGAGCTAGCGGGACAGAGACCCAGTACTTC.

The chain couples TRBV5-1 to TRBJ2-5, with TRBD2 matching over 7 bases. V shed 4 bases and J 5 bases; nucleotides not matched to a gene: 8. Germline V gene sequence: CDR1 SGHRS, CDR2 YFSETQ. This CDR3 has 14 amino acids. The CDR3 protein is CASSPGGGTETQYF. CDR3 nucleotide sequence: TGCGCCAGCAGCCCGGGGGGTGGGACCGAGACCCAGTACTTC.

This clone appeared many times. This CDR3 reads CASRSSKGQGFSQPQHF. CDR3 nucleotides: TGTGCCAGCAGGTCTTCGAAGGGACAGGGGTTTTCTCAGCCCCAGCATTTT. The chain carries TRBV2 and TRBJ1-5, with TRBD1 matching over 10 bases. This CDR3 has 17 amino acids. Germline V gives CDR1 SNHLY, CDR2 FYNNEI. The J segment lost 6 bases and the V segment lost 6 bases, leaving 14 bases of the junction unmatched.

The chain has TRBV19 and TRBJ1-2; TRBD1 might be the D (5 bases). The germline V gene encodes CDR1 LNHDA and CDR2 SQIVND (reference sequence). V was clipped by 2 bases and J by 4 bases, with 11 bases between them. The CDR3 is 14 residues long. The CDR3 loop is CASSIRKDSYGYTF. The CDR3 DNA reads TGTGCCAGTAGTATAAGGAAAGACAGCTATGGCTACACCTTC. Filled out from reference TRBV19 and TRBJ1-2, the complete variable domain reads DGGITQSPKYLFRKEGQNVTLSCEQNLNHDAMYWYRQDPGQGLRLIYYSQIVNDFQKGDIAEGYSVSREKKESFPLTVTSAQKNPTAFYLCASSIRKDSYGYTFGSGTRLTVV.

This clone has just one count. This chain links TRBV6-2 or TRBV6-3 with TRBJ2-3, with a tentative D call TRBD2 (6 bases). The CDR3 is made up of 17 amino acids. V was cut by 0 bases and J by 3 bases, with 16 bases left in between. Germline CDR1 and CDR2: MNHEY and SVGEGT. The CDR3 coding sequence is TGTGCCAGCAGTTACTCAGCACTCGCGGGGTTTACAGATACGCAGTATTTT. Residues: CASSYSALAGFTDTQYF.

The chain carries TRBV29-1 and TRBJ1-5; D gene unclear. The CDR3 is 15 residues long. With 4 bases removed from V and 0 bases from J, the gap between germline ends came to 13 bases. The germline V gene encodes CDR1 SQVTM and CDR2 ANQGSEA. The CDR3 nucleotides read TGCAGCGTTGTTGTAGGGAGTATTAGCAATCAGCCCCAGCATTTT. It translates to CSVVVGSISNQPQHF. The full variable domain, rest sourced from reference TRBV29-1 and TRBJ1-5, is SAVISQKPSRDICQRGTSLTIQCQVDSQVTMMFWYRQQPGQSLTLIATANQGSEATYESGFVIDKFPISRPNLTFSTLTVSNMSPEDSSIYLCSVVVGSISNQPQHFGDGTRLSIL.

This clone was counted once. The chain combines TRBV29-1 with TRBJ1-1; D ambiguous. CDR3 length equals 14 residues. V was trimmed by 4 bases and J by 0 bases, leaving 12 bases between them. CDR1 SQVTM and CDR2 ANQGSEA come from the germline V gene. The CDR3 region has the DNA TGCAGCGTTGTAGGACTCACCCTGAACACTGAAGCTTTCTTT. Its protein product is CSVVGLTLNTEAFF. The whole variable domain, filled in from reference TRBV29-1 and TRBJ1-1, reads SAVISQKPSRDICQRGTSLTIQCQVDSQVTMMFWYRQQPGQSLTLIATANQGSEATYESGFVIDKFPISRPNLTFSTLTVSNMSPEDSSIYLCSVVGLTLNTEAFFGQGTRLTVV.

Ten or more counts support this clone. For the CDR3, the DNA is TGTGCCAGCAGTGGGACAGAAAATTCACCCCTCCACTTT. Amino acid sequence: CASSGTENSPLHF. The genes are TRBV25-1 and TRBJ1-6, with D possibly matching TRBD1 (6 bases). The CDR3 has 13 amino acids. Germline V gene data show CDR1 as MGHDK and CDR2 as SYGVNS. V lost 4 bases, J lost 7 bases, and 8 bases lay in between.

The chain is built from TRBV25-1 and TRBJ2-2, with 7 positions matching TRBD1. This CDR3 spans 15 amino acids. V gave up 10 bases and J gave up 2 bases; unmatched junction bases: 10. The V gene's germline CDR1 is MGHDK and CDR2 SYGVNS. The CDR3 bases are TGTGCCACCACTCCGGGACAGCTAAACACCGGGGAGCTGTTTTTT. The encoded protein is CATTPGQLNTGELFF.

The V call is TRBV7-9, the J call TRBJ2-1, with 9 bases that match TRBD2. This CDR3 is built from 14 residues. Trimming cost V 6 bases and J 10 bases; bases outside gene matches: 10. Looked up from germline, CDR1 is SEHNR and CDR2 is FQNEAQ (reference sequence). The CDR3 is CASSSLAGVSEQFF. The CDR3 nucleotides are TGTGCCAGCAGTTCTTTAGCGGGGGTAAGCGAGCAGTTCTTC.

This chain joins TRBV29-1 and TRBJ1-1; no reliable D call. V lost 6 bases and J 7 bases, leaving 18 bases between the germline ends. CDR1 and CDR2 from the germline V gene are SQVTM and ANQGSEA. The CDR3 consists of 13 residues. DNA of the CDR3: TGCAGCGTGGACGGATCAGGAGGAGATGAAGCTTTCTTT. Amino acid sequence: CSVDGSGGDEAFF.

The chain employs TRBV6-5 and TRBJ1-2, with D perhaps matching TRBD1 (5 bases). Trimming removed 6 bases from V and 8 bases from J, with 22 bases in between. Looked up from germline, CDR1 is MNHEY and CDR2 is SVGAGI. The CDR3 spans 15 residues. The CDR3 DNA is TGTGCCAGCAGAAAAACGGGGGGGATGGGTCCCGGCTACACCTTC. It encodes CASRKTGGMGPGYTF.

V is TRBV6-1 and J is TRBJ2-7; 8 nucleotides match TRBD1. Germline V CDR1 and CDR2: MNHNS, SASEGT. J lost 2 bases, V lost 1 base, and 4 bases had no gene match. This CDR3 has 15 amino acids. The CDR3 DNA reads as TGTGCCAGCAGTGAAGGGACAGGGATCCCCTACGAGCAGTACTTC. Translation gives CASSEGTGIPYEQYF.

The chain links TRBV6-1 to TRBJ1-1; D remains ambiguous. This CDR3 has 16 residues. CDR1 is MNHNS, CDR2 SASEGT, per germline. The germline V and J ends were trimmed by 4 bases and 0 bases, with 15 bases remaining between them. Here the CDR3 reads CASSGPGRTLNTEAFF. The CDR3 nucleotides read TGTGCCAGCAGTGGTCCTGGGAGGACCCTGAACACTGAAGCTTTCTTT.

The V call is TRBV19, the J call TRBJ1-1; unclear D gene. The germline gives CDR1 LNHDA, CDR2 SQIVND (reference sequence). Trimming pared 2 bases from V and 5 bases from J, leaving 12 bases between. CDR3 length equals 14 residues. The CDR3 is CASSIRGAKTEAFF. The CDR3 DNA follows: TGTGCCAGTAGTATACGAGGCGCGAAAACTGAAGCTTTCTTT.

J is TRBJ2-6 and V is TRBV3-1 (or the pseudogene TRBV3-2); D not certain. CDR1 is LGHDT and CDR2 is YNNKEL in the germline V gene (reference sequence). The CDR3 runs 16 residues. The V and J ends lost 1 base and 1 base respectively, with 8 bases between them. This CDR3 is CASSQGLRSGANVLTF. The CDR3, as DNA: TGTGCCAGCAGCCAAGGTCTCAGGTCTGGGGCCAACGTCCTGACTTTC.

The chain recombines TRBV10-1 with TRBJ2-7, with 8 bases fitting TRBD2. The CDR3 spans 15 residues. Looked up from germline, CDR1 is WNHNN and CDR2 is SYGVQD (reference sequence). V trimming: 7 bases; J trimming: 1 base; junction bases outside the gene matches: 9. In DNA, the CDR3 is TGCGCCAGCAACAGCGGGAGAACAGGGTCCTACGAGCAGTACTTC. Translating gives CASNSGRTGSYEQYF.

The chain recombines TRBV15 with TRBJ1-1; D is unresolved. CDR1 is LNHNV and CDR2 is YYDKDF in the germline V gene (reference sequence). This CDR3 contains 14 residues. The germline V and J ends were trimmed by 4 bases and 4 bases, with 13 bases remaining between them. The CDR3 DNA sequence: TGTGCCACCAGCACACACAGTATGGGCACTGAAGCTTTCTTT. It is translated as CATSTHSMGTEAFF.

The J gene is TRBJ1-5, the V gene TRBV10-1; D unresolved. This CDR3 is built from 15 residues. Trimming removed 3 bases from V and 6 bases from J, with 15 bases in between. Germline assignment: CDR1 WNHNN and CDR2 SYGVQD (reference sequence). The CDR3 here is CASSDWRRGAQPQHF. The CDR3 DNA reads as TGCGCCAGCAGTGATTGGCGGCGGGGAGCTCAGCCCCAGCATTTT.

This sequence joins TRBV2 and TRBJ2-5, with D maybe TRBD1 (5 bases). Germline V gene sequence: CDR1 SNHLY, CDR2 FYNNEI. V shed 4 bases and J shed 2 bases, with 8 bases lying between them. This CDR3 is 13 amino acids long. DNA for the CDR3: TGTGCCAGCAGTGTAAGACAGCAAGAGACCCAGTACTTC. Translated: CASSVRQQETQYF.

There are a few counts of this clone. The chain uses TRBV15 and TRBJ1-5; 7 nucleotides align to TRBD1. Trimming at V came to 3 bases and at J to 9 bases, leaving 5 bases not matched to a gene. Germline V gene data show CDR1 as LNHNV and CDR2 as YYDKDF (reference sequence). The CDR3 consists of 13 residues. CDR3 sequence reads: CATSRDRLRPQHF. The CDR3, as DNA: TGTGCCACCAGCAGGGACAGGCTTCGGCCCCAGCATTTT.

This chain joins TRBV30 and TRBJ1-5; 9 bases match TRBD1. The germline gives CDR1 GTSNPN, CDR2 SVGIG (reference sequence). CDR3 size: 14 residues. J gave up 11 bases and V 2 bases, and 10 bases lay outside the gene matches. CDR3 loop: CAWSPGTGFGSQHF. The CDR3 DNA sequence: TGTGCCTGGAGTCCCGGGACAGGGTTCGGGTCCCAGCATTTT.

The CDR3 region is CASGNTGPEKLFF. In nucleotides, the CDR3 is TGTGCCAGCGGCAATACAGGGCCTGAAAAACTGTTTTTT. The V and J genes are TRBV27 and TRBJ1-4; weak D call: TRBD1 (6 bases). The CDR3 totals 13 residues. V lost 8 bases and J 7 bases, leaving 14 bases between the germline ends. The germline V gene encodes CDR1 MNHEY and CDR2 SMNVEV (reference sequence).

The chain combines TRBV2 with TRBJ1-5; the D is unclear. The CDR3 consists of 14 residues. V was shortened by 3 bases and J by 4 bases, with 10 bases between the two germline ends. Germline CDR1 SNHLY, CDR2 FYNNEI. The CDR3 DNA reads TGTGCCAGCAGTGATCTGGCGGGAAATCAGCCCCAGCATTTT. Protein product: CASSDLAGNQPQHF.

The chain couples TRBV6-1 to TRBJ2-1; TRBD1 is a possible D gene (7 bases). The germline gives CDR1 MNHNS, CDR2 SASEGT. V lost 4 bases and J 4 bases, leaving 23 bases between the germline ends. The CDR3 totals 18 residues. CDR3 sequence: CASSGFGEGGTAYNEQFF. The CDR3 nucleotides are TGTGCCAGCAGTGGTTTCGGGGAAGGGGGGACAGCTTACAATGAGCAGTTCTTC.

This chain links TRBV5-1 with TRBJ2-3; the match to TRBD1 covers 8 bases. Germline CDR1 is SGHRS and CDR2 is YFSETQ. CDR3 length: 16 residues. Unmatched junction bases numbered 9, after V lost 4 bases and J lost 2 bases. CDR3 DNA: TGCGCCAGCAGCAAACGGACAGGGAGGAACACAGATACGCAGTATTTT. This translates into CASSKRTGRNTDTQYF.

The V gene is TRBV19, the J gene TRBJ1-5, with D hard to call. From germline, CDR1 is LNHDA and CDR2 SQIVND (reference sequence). V lost 5 bases to trimming and J lost 5 bases, with 16 bases between them. The CDR3 runs 15 residues. The chain's CDR3 is CASSSSWEFHQPQHF. The CDR3 bases are TGTGCCAGTAGTTCGTCATGGGAGTTCCATCAGCCCCAGCATTTT.

The V call is TRBV11-3, the J call TRBJ2-2; TRBD2 might be the D (5 bases). The CDR3 has 16 residues. Per the germline V gene, CDR1 is SGHNT and CDR2 is YENEEA. The V end lost 5 bases, the J end lost 3 bases, and 16 bases lay between the germline ends. The CDR3 here is CASSPTGRTHTGELFF. In nucleotides, the CDR3 is TGTGCCAGCAGCCCTACTGGCCGGACTCACACCGGGGAGCTGTTTTTT.

This rearrangement joins TRBV2 to TRBJ2-7; D ambiguous. This CDR3 spans 15 amino acids. V lost 6 bases, J lost 2 bases, and 17 bases lay in between. Looked up from germline, CDR1 is SNHLY and CDR2 is FYNNEI. The CDR3 DNA is TGTGCCAGCAGGGAAACCACGGTTGTCACCTACGAGCAGTACTTC. As protein: CASRETTVVTYEQYF.